The 21 T cell receptor beta chains given below trace back to one sample, sequenced in a study of PD-1 blockade in classical Hodgkin lymphoma. Assay: immunoSEQ multiplex PCR; the TCRdb copy retains only in-frame clones and omits some. The table shows around 13,000 clones, with 75% to 90% occurring only once. All patients relapsed after autologous stem cell transplantation, and brentuximab vedotin exposure varied. Purified CD4+ T cells were obtained from thawed PBMCs through magnetic negative selection. This sample comprised CD4+ T cells from blood, obtained at baseline. These receptors all come from a human donor with classical Hodgkin lymphoma.

This chain uses TRBV5-8 with TRBJ1-4; the D is unclear. CDR3 length: 14 amino acids. CDR1 is SGHTS and CDR2 is YDEGEE in the germline V gene. Trimming took 1 base from V and 5 from J, leaving 9 bases between them. CDR3 coding DNA: TGTGCCAGCAGCTTGTCCGGGGTCAATGAAAAACTGTTTTTT. This encodes CASSLSGVNEKLFF.

This chain links TRBV27 with TRBJ2-3; 11 bases match TRBD2. Unmatched junction bases numbered 4, after V lost 5 bases and J lost 3 bases. The CDR3 is 15 residues long. CDR1 and CDR2 (germline): MNHEY, SMNVEV (reference sequence). This CDR3 is CASSQLAGVTDTQYF. CDR3 coding DNA: TGTGCCAGCAGTCAACTAGCGGGGGTAACAGATACGCAGTATTTT.

This clone was seen only once. The J gene is TRBJ1-1, the V gene TRBV4-2; D uncertain. The CDR3 loop spans 17 amino acids. CDR1 is LGHNA, CDR2 YNFKEQ, per germline. The ends were cut back, 0 bases at V and 6 bases at J, with 20 bases in the middle. CDR3 protein: CASSQDGSQGNNPEAFF. The CDR3 DNA is TGTGCCAGCAGCCAAGATGGGTCCCAAGGGAACAACCCTGAAGCTTTCTTT.

The chain links TRBV28 to TRBJ1-4; the match to TRBD1 covers 7 bases. V lost 8 bases and J lost 8; bases outside the gene matches: 14. This CDR3 is built from 15 residues. Germline V gives CDR1 MDHEN, CDR2 SYDVKM. CDR3: CASSFQGGLGEKLFF. The CDR3 region has the DNA TGTGCCAGCTCATTCCAGGGGGGCCTCGGGGAAAAACTGTTTTTT. The whole variable domain, remainder taken from reference TRBV28 and TRBJ1-4, is DVKVTQSSRYLVKRTGEKVFLECVQDMDHENMFWYRQDPGLGLRLIYFSYDVKMKEKGDIPEGYSVSREKKERFSLILESASTNQTSMYLCASSFQGGLGEKLFFGSGTQLSVL.

The chain's CDR3 is CATWPGLADQETQYF. Written as DNA, the CDR3 is TGTGCCACCTGGCCGGGACTAGCGGACCAAGAGACCCAGTACTTC. The chain is built from TRBV10-3 and TRBJ2-5; TRBD2 matches 11 bases. The length of the CDR3 is 15 residues. Trimming removed 10 bases from V and 0 bases from J; junction bases left unmatched: 7. CDR1 is ENHRY and CDR2 is SYGVKD in the germline V gene.

This chain links TRBV15 with TRBJ1-4; a weak D match, TRBD1 (6 bases). Trimming stripped 6 bases from V and 7 bases from J, with 15 bases between. The CDR3 totals 14 residues. CDR1 and CDR2 from the germline V gene are LNHNV and YYDKDF (reference sequence). CDR3 sequence (DNA): TGTGCCACCAGACAAGAGACAGGACGTGAAAAACTGTTTTTT. Translating it yields CATRQETGREKLFF. Full variable domain (rest looked up from reference TRBV15 and TRBJ1-4): DAMVIQNPRYQVTQFGKPVTLSCSQTLNHNVMYWYQQKSSQAPKLLFHYYDKDFNNEADTPDNFQSRRPNTSFCFLDIRSPGLGDTAMYLCATRQETGREKLFFGSGTQLSVL.

This chain links TRBV11-2 with TRBJ2-7; 7 bases align to TRBD1. The V segment lost 4 bases and the J segment 0 bases; nucleotides outside the gene matches: 6. This CDR3 is 15 amino acids long. Looked up from germline, CDR1 is SGHAT and CDR2 is FQNNGV. The CDR3 here is CASSSLQGYSYEQYF. CDR3 DNA sequence: TGTGCCAGCAGCTCGTTACAGGGGTACTCCTACGAGCAGTACTTC.

This chain links TRBV5-1 with TRBJ1-4; unclear D gene. Trimming took off 4 bases at V and 5 bases at J, with 15 bases between the two ends. The CDR3 has 15 residues. In germline, CDR1 is SGHRS, CDR2 YFSETQ. CDR3 DNA: TGCGCCAGCAGCAATTGGTGGGGATCAAATGAAAAACTGTTTTTT. Protein sequence: CASSNWWGSNEKLFF.

This clone came up once. The V call is TRBV5-1, the J call TRBJ2-2; the match to TRBD1 covers 8 bases. The CDR3 is made up of 14 amino acids. The V gene's germline CDR1 is SGHRS and CDR2 YFSETQ. V shed 4 bases, J shed 7 bases, and the junction held 6 bases outside the gene matches. For the CDR3, the DNA is TGCGCCAGCAGCCTGACAGGGGAGGTCGGGGAGCTGTTTTTT. Its protein is CASSLTGEVGELFF.

This clone has a handful of counts. J is TRBJ2-2 and V is TRBV7-9, with D possibly TRBD2 on 5 matching bases. CDR1 and CDR2 from the germline V gene are SEHNR and FQNEAQ (reference sequence). CDR3 length: 15 residues. V was trimmed by 4 bases and J by 4 bases, leaving 13 bases between them. The CDR3 loop reads CASSSDWSGTGELFF. CDR3 coding DNA: TGTGCCAGCAGCTCGGACTGGTCGGGCACCGGGGAGCTGTTTTTT.

This chain uses TRBV6-1 with TRBJ2-7, with D possibly being TRBD1 or TRBD2 (6 bases each). CDR1 is MNHNS, CDR2 SASEGT, per germline. The CDR3 spans 15 residues. Trimming took 3 bases from V and 2 from J, leaving 14 bases between them. For the CDR3, the DNA is TGTGCCAGCAGTGAGGAGGGGGGACGGACCTACGAGCAGTACTTC. It yields the protein CASSEEGGRTYEQYF.

V usage is TRBV5-4 and J usage is TRBJ2-5; D call uncertain. Germline lookup yields CDR1 SGHNT and CDR2 YYREEE (reference sequence). The ends were cut back, 0 bases at V and 2 bases at J, with 8 bases in the middle. There are 14 residues in the CDR3. In DNA, the CDR3 is TGTGCCAGCAGCTTGGCCCAACGGCAAGAGACCCAGTACTTC. Translated: CASSLAQRQETQYF.

The V call is TRBV10-3, the J call TRBJ2-7; tentative D call: TRBD1 (8 bases). Trimming cost V 4 bases and J 6 bases, with 16 bases left between them. Looked up from germline, CDR1 is ENHRY and CDR2 is SYGVKD. The CDR3 loop spans 14 amino acids. The CDR3 reads CAISGTGRVGEQYF. Here the CDR3 DNA reads TGTGCCATCAGTGGGACAGGGAGGGTCGGCGAGCAGTACTTC.

V usage is TRBV19 and J usage is TRBJ2-1; 10 bases are shared with TRBD2. V was clipped by 3 bases and J by 4 bases; unmatched bases: 3. Germline V gives CDR1 LNHDA, CDR2 SQIVND (reference sequence). The CDR3 contains 15 residues. The CDR3 reads CASSILLAGYNEQFF. The DNA for the CDR3 is TGTGCCAGTAGTATTCTACTAGCGGGGTACAATGAGCAGTTCTTC.

The CDR3 sequence is CASSLDPPTGVVGYEQYF. The CDR3 nucleotides read TGTGCCAGCAGCTTAGACCCACCGACAGGGGTCGTTGGCTACGAGCAGTACTTC. The chain has TRBV11-2 and TRBJ2-7, with 8 bases lining up with TRBD1. The V segment lost 0 bases and the J segment 3 bases; nucleotides outside the gene matches: 13. The CDR3 totals 18 residues. CDR1 and CDR2 (germline): SGHAT, FQNNGV.

The chain carries TRBV11-2 and TRBJ2-3, with 8 bases fitting TRBD2. Germline V gives CDR1 SGHAT, CDR2 FQNNGV. The CDR3 length is 15 residues. V was pared by 6 bases and J by 3 bases, with 8 bases of the junction left unmatched. The CDR3 region is CASSPAGDVTDTQYF. In nucleotides, the CDR3 is TGTGCCAGCAGTCCAGCGGGAGATGTAACAGATACGCAGTATTTT.

This clone was observed a few times. The rearrangement links TRBV7-8 to TRBJ1-2, with D maybe TRBD1 (6 bases). Germline V gives CDR1 SGHVS, CDR2 FQNEAQ. CDR3 length equals 13 residues. The V and J ends lost 6 bases and 4 bases respectively, with 12 bases between them. The CDR3 spells CASRQGRSYGYTF. CDR3 in DNA: TGTGCCAGCAGACAGGGCCGTTCCTATGGCTACACCTTC.

This chain connects TRBV14 to TRBJ1-2, with D uncertain. CDR1 is SGHDN and CDR2 is FVKESK in the germline V gene. The CDR3 runs 13 residues. Trimming took 6 bases from V and 4 from J, leaving 12 bases between them. The CDR3 DNA reads TGTGCCAGCAGTTTAGGACGTTCCTATGGCTACACCTTC. Residues: CASSLGRSYGYTF.

The chain uses TRBV10-3 and TRBJ2-7; 11 positions agree with TRBD1. The V gene's germline CDR1 is ENHRY and CDR2 SYGVKD. V lost 5 bases, J lost 5 bases, and 8 bases stayed unmatched. CDR3 length: 15 residues. As DNA, the CDR3 is TGTGCCATCAGTTTAGACGGGACAGGGGGTAACGAGCAGTACTTC. It is translated as CAISLDGTGGNEQYF.

The chain has TRBV6-1 and TRBJ1-2; 11 bases agree with TRBD1. Per germline, CDR1 MNHNS and CDR2 SASEGT. CDR3 length: 14 amino acids. Trimming at V came to 1 base and at J to 8 bases, leaving 3 bases not matched to a gene. CDR3 DNA sequence: TGTGCCAGCAGTGAAGGGACAGGGGGCAGGGGCTACACCTTC. Translation: CASSEGTGGRGYTF.

The chain couples TRBV2 to TRBJ2-4; D gene uncertain. V lost 3 bases to trimming and J lost 8 bases, with 11 bases between them. This CDR3 contains 13 residues. The germline V gene encodes CDR1 SNHLY and CDR2 FYNNEI. This CDR3 reads CASSDDAPHIQYF. For the CDR3, the DNA is TGTGCCAGCAGTGATGACGCCCCCCACATTCAGTACTTC.